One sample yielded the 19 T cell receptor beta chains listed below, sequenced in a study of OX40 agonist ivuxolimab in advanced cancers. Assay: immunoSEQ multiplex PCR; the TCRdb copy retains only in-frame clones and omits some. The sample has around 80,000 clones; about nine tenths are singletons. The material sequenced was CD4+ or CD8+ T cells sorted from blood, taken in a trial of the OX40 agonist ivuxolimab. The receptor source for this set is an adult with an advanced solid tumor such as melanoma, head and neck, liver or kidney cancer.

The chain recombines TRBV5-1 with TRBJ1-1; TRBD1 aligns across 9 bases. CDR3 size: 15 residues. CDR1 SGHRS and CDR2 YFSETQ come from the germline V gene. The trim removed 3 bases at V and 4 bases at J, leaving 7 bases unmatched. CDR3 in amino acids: CASSSGQGTTTEAFF. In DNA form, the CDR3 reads TGCGCCAGCAGCTCGGGACAGGGTACGACCACTGAAGCTTTCTTT.

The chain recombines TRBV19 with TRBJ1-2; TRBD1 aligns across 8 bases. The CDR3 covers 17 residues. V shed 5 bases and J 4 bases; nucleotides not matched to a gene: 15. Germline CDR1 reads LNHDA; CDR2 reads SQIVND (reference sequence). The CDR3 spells CASSSGGQGSGGYGYTF. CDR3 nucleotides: TGTGCCAGTAGTTCCGGTGGACAGGGCTCCGGAGGCTATGGCTACACCTTC.

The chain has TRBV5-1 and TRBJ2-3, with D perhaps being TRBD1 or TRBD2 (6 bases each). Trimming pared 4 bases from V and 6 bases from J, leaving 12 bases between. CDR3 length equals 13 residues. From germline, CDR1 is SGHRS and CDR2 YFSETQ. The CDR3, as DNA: TGCGCCAGCAGCCGACAGGAGGGGGATACGCAGTATTTT. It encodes CASSRQEGDTQYF.

CDR3 nucleotides: TGTGCCACCAGCAGAGATCAACGGGATCAGCCCCAGCATTTT. Amino acid sequence: CATSRDQRDQPQHF. The chain uses TRBV15 and TRBJ1-5; no reliable D call. The CDR3 extends over 14 amino acids. Germline V gene sequence: CDR1 LNHNV, CDR2 YYDKDF (reference sequence). Trimming left V 0 bases short and J 5 bases short, with 8 bases between.

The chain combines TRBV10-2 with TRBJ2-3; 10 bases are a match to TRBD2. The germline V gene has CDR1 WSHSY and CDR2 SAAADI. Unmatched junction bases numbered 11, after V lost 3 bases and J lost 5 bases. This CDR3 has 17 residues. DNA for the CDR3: TGCGCCAGCAGTGACGGCGGTAGCGGGAGGCTTGGAGATACGCAGTATTTT. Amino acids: CASSDGGSGRLGDTQYF.

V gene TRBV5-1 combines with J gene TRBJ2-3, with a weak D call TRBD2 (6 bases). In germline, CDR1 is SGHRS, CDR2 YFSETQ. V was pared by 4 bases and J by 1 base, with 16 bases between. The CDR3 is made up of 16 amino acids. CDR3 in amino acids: CASSPGAGRGTDTQYF. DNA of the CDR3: TGCGCCAGCAGCCCGGGCGCGGGGCGGGGCACAGATACGCAGTATTTT.

The CDR3 DNA is TGTGCCAGCATACGGGGTGCCAATAATTCACCCCTCCACTTT. The encoded protein is CASIRGANNSPLHF. This chain uses TRBV6-1 with TRBJ1-6; D gene uncertain. Germline V gene sequence: CDR1 MNHNS, CDR2 SASEGT. The CDR3 runs 14 residues. V gave up 7 bases and J gave up 5 bases, with 12 bases separating them.

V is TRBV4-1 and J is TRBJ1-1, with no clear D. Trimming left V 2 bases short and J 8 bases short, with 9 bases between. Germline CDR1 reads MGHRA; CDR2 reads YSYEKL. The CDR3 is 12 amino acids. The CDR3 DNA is TGCGCCAGCAGCCAAATCTTGGGAGAAGCTTTCTTT. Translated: CASSQILGEAFF.

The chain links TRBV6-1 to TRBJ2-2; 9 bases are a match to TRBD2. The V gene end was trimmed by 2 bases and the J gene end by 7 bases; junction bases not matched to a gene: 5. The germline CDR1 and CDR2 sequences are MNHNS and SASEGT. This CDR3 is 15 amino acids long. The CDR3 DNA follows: TGTGCCAGCAGTGAACGCGGGGGGGCCGTCGGGGAGCTGTTTTTT. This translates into CASSERGGAVGELFF.

CDR3: CASSSGLFYEQYF. CDR3 in DNA: TGTGCCAGCAGCTCGGGACTTTTTTACGAGCAGTACTTC. This chain joins TRBV7-9 and TRBJ2-7, with D tentatively TRBD2 (6 bases). From germline, CDR1 is SEHNR and CDR2 FQNEAQ (reference sequence). The V gene lost 4 bases and the J gene lost 4 bases, with 11 bases spanning the gap. The CDR3 has 13 residues.

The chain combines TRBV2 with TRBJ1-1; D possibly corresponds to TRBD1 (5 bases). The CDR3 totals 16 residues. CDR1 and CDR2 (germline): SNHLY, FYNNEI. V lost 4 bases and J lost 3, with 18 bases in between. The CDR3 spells CASSVGALPPDTEAFF. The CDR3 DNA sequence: TGTGCCAGCAGTGTCGGGGCGCTGCCGCCGGACACTGAAGCTTTCTTT.

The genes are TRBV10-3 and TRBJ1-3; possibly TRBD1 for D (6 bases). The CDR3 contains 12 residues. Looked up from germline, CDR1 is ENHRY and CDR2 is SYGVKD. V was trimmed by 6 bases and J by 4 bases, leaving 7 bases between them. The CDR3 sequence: CAISGQGNTIYF. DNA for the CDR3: TGTGCCATCAGCGGACAGGGAAACACCATATATTTT.

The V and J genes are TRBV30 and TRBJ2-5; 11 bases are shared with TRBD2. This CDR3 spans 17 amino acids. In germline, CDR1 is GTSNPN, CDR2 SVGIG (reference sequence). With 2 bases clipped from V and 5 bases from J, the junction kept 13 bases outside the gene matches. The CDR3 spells CAWSRILSGRAVETQYF. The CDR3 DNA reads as TGTGCCTGGAGTCGGATCCTTAGCGGGAGGGCCGTCGAGACCCAGTACTTC. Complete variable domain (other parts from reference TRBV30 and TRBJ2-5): SQTIHQWPATLVQPVGSPLSLECTVEGTSNPNLYWYRQAAGRGLQLLFYSVGIGQISSEVPQNLSASRPQDRQFILSSKKLLLSDSGFYLCAWSRILSGRAVETQYFGPGTRLLVL.

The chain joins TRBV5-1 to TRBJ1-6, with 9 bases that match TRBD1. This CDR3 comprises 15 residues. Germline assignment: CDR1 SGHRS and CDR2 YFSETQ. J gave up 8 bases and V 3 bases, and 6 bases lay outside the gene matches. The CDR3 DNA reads TGCGCCAGCAGCTCGGGACAGGGTAGTTATTCACCCCTCCACTTT. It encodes CASSSGQGSYSPLHF.

CDR3 protein: CATDGQGGYYGYTF. The CDR3 DNA is TGTGCCACCGATGGACAGGGCGGGTACTATGGCTACACCTTC. The genes are TRBV19 and TRBJ1-2; 8 nucleotides match TRBD1. Germline V gene lookup returns CDR1 LNHDA and CDR2 SQIVND (reference sequence). J gave up 3 bases and V 10 bases, and 10 bases lay outside the gene matches. The CDR3 extends over 14 amino acids. Together with reference TRBV19 and TRBJ1-2, the CDR3 gives the full variable domain: DGGITQSPKYLFRKEGQNVTLSCEQNLNHDAMYWYRQDPGQGLRLIYYSQIVNDFQKGDIAEGYSVSREKKESFPLTVTSAQKNPTAFYLCATDGQGGYYGYTFGSGTRLTVV.

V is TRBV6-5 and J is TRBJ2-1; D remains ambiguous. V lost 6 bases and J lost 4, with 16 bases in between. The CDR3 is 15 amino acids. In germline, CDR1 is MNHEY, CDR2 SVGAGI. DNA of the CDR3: TGTGCCAGCAGGCAGACACTGTACCAATACAATGAGCAGTTCTTC. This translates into CASRQTLYQYNEQFF.

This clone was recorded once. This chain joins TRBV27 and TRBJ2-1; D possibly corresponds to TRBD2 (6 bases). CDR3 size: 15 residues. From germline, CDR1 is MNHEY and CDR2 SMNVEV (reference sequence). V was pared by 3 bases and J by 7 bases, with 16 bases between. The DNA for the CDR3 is TGTGCCAGCAGTTTGGCAGGGAGGTTTCGGAATGAGCAGTTCTTC. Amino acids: CASSLAGRFRNEQFF.

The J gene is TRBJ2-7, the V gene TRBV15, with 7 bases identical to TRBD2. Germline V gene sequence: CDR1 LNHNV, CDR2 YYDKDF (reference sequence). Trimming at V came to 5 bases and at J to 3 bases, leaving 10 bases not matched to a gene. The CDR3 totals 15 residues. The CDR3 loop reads CATSPGGRTVYEQYF. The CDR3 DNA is TGTGCCACCAGCCCGGGGGGACGGACGGTCTACGAGCAGTACTTC.

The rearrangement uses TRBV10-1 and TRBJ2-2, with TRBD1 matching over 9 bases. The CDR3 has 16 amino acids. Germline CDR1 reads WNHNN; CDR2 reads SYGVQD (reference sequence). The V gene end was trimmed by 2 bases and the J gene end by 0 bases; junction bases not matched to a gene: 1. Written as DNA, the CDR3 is TGCGCCAGCAGTGAGACAGGGGGCGCGAACACCGGGGAGCTGTTTTTT. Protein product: CASSETGGANTGELFF.